This T cell receptor beta chain was identified during a study of beta chain features in type 1 diabetes. Study details: In age, gender and cell yields, patients were similar to healthy donors. Overall study findings and caveats: There was a moderate but significant shortening of TCRB CDR3s in all four CD4+ subsets of Type 1 diabetes patients. VDJ junctions from patients with type 1 diabetes contained fewer insertions and more deletions.

Of the isolated RNA, all was reverse transcribed, and so the sequenced material was expressed TCRB transcripts. Method: immunoSEQ multiplex PCR; TCRdb's copy keeps in-frame clones and lacks some. The sample lists 120,000 or so clones; about 16% were seen once. In this sample, this clone turned up a few times. What it recognizes is unknown. The single heparinised draw taken from each donor contained around 110 mL of blood on average. Isolation of CD4+ naive, central memory, regulatory and stem cell-like memory cells was achieved by sorting via CD45RO/CCR7/CD25/CD127/CD95/CD27. The TCR sequence derives from a man younger than 40 with type 1 diabetes. The material sequenced was central memory CD4+ T cells from blood.

In DNA form, the CDR3 reads TGTGCCAGTGCCCCAGGGCTGCGTCAAGAGACCCAGTACTTC. It encodes CASAPGLRQETQYF. The V gene is TRBV19, the J gene TRBJ2-5; D perhaps matches TRBD1 (5 bases). This CDR3 is built from 14 residues. The V and J ends lost 8 bases and 2 bases respectively, with 15 bases between them. Germline V lookup: CDR1 LNHDA, CDR2 SQIVND (reference sequence).